One sample yielded the 11 T cell receptor beta chains listed below, sequenced in a study of tumor-infiltrating lymphocytes in primary liver carcinoma. Extraction also yielded germline DNA, while blood RNA was obtained from unsorted whole blood. The investigators made TCR beta cDNA from around 540 ng total RNA, using a constant-region primer. Investigators got TCR beta libraries out of three nested multiplex PCR rounds, done with slightly modified ARM-PCR. TRBV1-TRBV30 forward and Cbeta reverse primers drove the first two approximately 11-cycle rounds. TCRdb reprocessed the multiplex PCR reads via MiXCR and lists one record per CDR3 protein. Of some 180,000 distinct CDR3 sequences listed, 50% to 75% were seen once; the top ten hold around 68%. Sequencing was performed on peripheral blood. These receptors all come from a man in his forties with primary liver carcinoma and hepatitis B virus infection.

This clonotype has at least ten counts. The genes are TRBV6-5 and TRBJ2-1, with TRBD2 matching over 8 bases. In germline, CDR1 is MNHEY, CDR2 SVGAGI. The CDR3 loop spans 15 amino acids. The ends lost 5 bases at V and 6 bases at J; junction bases unmatched: 9. The CDR3 sequence is CASSLSGGEINEQFF. In DNA, the CDR3 is TGTGCCAGCAGTCTCTCGGGGGGGGAAATCAATGAGCAGTTCTTC.

This clonotype counts as medium-sized. This chain links TRBV11-2 with TRBJ2-7, with D perhaps assigned TRBD1 or TRBD2 (5 bases each). The CDR3 runs 13 residues. The germline CDR1 and CDR2 sequences are SGHAT and FQNNGV. V lost 2 bases and J lost 7, with 12 bases in between. CDR3 in DNA: TGTGCCAGCAGCTTATTCGGGGCGAAAGAGCAGTACTTC. Amino acids: CASSLFGAKEQYF.

This chain uses TRBV7-8 with TRBJ2-5; the D gene is possibly TRBD2 (6 bases). Trimming cost V 0 bases and J 7 bases, with 18 bases left between them. Germline assignment: CDR1 SGHVS and CDR2 FQNEAQ. The CDR3 runs 16 residues. DNA of the CDR3: TGTGCCAGCAGCTTAGCGCTCACGAGGAGGGGAGGGACCCAGTACTTC. Its translation is CASSLALTRRGGTQYF.

This clonotype was observed a handful of times. The chain couples TRBV4-2 to TRBJ2-2, with 15 bases that match TRBD2. With 4 bases clipped from V and 5 bases from J, the junction kept 11 bases outside the gene matches. CDR1 is LGHNA, CDR2 YNFKEQ, per germline. The CDR3 length is 19 residues. The CDR3 is CASSRSHGLAGGSTGELFF. CDR3 DNA: TGTGCCAGCAGCCGATCTCATGGACTAGCGGGAGGGTCAACCGGGGAGCTGTTTTTT.

V is TRBV5-5 and J is TRBJ2-1; tentative D call: TRBD1 (6 bases). The V and J ends lost 4 bases and 8 bases respectively, with 19 bases between them. The germline gives CDR1 SGHKS, CDR2 YYEKEE (reference sequence). This CDR3 region has 15 residues. The CDR3 DNA sequence: TGTGCCAGCAGCCAAACCCTACAGGGTTCGGATGAGCAGTTCTTC. Translation gives CASSQTLQGSDEQFF.

To note about this clonotype: A read error may account for a junction end that differs from germline. The V and J genes are TRBV11-2 and TRBJ2-7; D tentatively fits TRBD1 or TRBD2 (5 bases each). The CDR3 has 14 residues. CDR1 and CDR2 from the germline V gene are SGHAT and FQNNGV. The CDR3 loop reads CASSVTDGAYGQYF. The CDR3 DNA is TGTGCAAGCAGCGTAACCGACGGGGCCTACGGGCAGTACTTC.

As regards this clonotype: This may stem from a read error, because a much larger clone lies one nucleotide away. The chain employs TRBV7-9 and TRBJ2-7; D is undetermined. V was clipped by 5 bases and J by 1 base, with 9 bases between them. This CDR3 has 13 residues. Germline values: CDR1 SEHNR, CDR2 FQNEAQ (reference sequence). In nucleotides, the CDR3 is TGTGCCAGCAGCGCCCTGAGGTCCTACGAGCAGTACTTC. It specifies CASSALRSYEQYF.

V is TRBV6-5 and J is TRBJ2-2; D remains unclear. The germline V gene encodes CDR1 MNHEY and CDR2 SVGAGI. V lost 0 bases to trimming and J lost 4 bases, with 6 bases between them. The CDR3 sequence is 14 residues long. The CDR3, as DNA: TGTGCCAGCAGTTACTCTTGGGTCACCGGGGAGCTGTTTTTT. Translation: CASSYSWVTGELFF.

The chain carries TRBV7-8 and TRBJ2-3; 16 nucleotides line up with TRBD2. Germline V gene data show CDR1 as SGHVS and CDR2 as FQNEAQ. With 1 base clipped from V and 1 base from J, the junction kept 5 bases outside the gene matches. The CDR3 has 19 residues. The CDR3 here is CASSLVPGLAGGGTDTQYF. DNA of the CDR3: TGTGCCAGCAGCTTAGTCCCGGGACTAGCGGGAGGGGGCACAGATACGCAGTATTTT.

The chain recombines TRBV6-5 with TRBJ2-1, with 9 bases lining up with TRBD2. CDR3 size: 16 residues. V was pared by 4 bases and J by 7 bases, with 11 bases of the junction left unmatched. The germline gives CDR1 MNHEY, CDR2 SVGAGI. The CDR3 DNA is TGTGCCAGCAGTTCCCCAGCGGGAGGCCTCAAAAATGAGCAGTTCTTC. Protein: CASSSPAGGLKNEQFF.

This clonotype came up many times. V gene TRBV11-2 combines with J gene TRBJ2-3; perhaps TRBD1 as D (5 bases). Germline V gene lookup returns CDR1 SGHAT and CDR2 FQNNGV. Trimming removed 4 bases at V and 4 bases at J, with 18 bases between. The CDR3 is made up of 16 amino acids. The CDR3 coding sequence is TGTGCCAGCAGCTCCCGGTGGACACCCCCACCAGATACGCAGTATTTT. This encodes CASSSRWTPPPDTQYF.